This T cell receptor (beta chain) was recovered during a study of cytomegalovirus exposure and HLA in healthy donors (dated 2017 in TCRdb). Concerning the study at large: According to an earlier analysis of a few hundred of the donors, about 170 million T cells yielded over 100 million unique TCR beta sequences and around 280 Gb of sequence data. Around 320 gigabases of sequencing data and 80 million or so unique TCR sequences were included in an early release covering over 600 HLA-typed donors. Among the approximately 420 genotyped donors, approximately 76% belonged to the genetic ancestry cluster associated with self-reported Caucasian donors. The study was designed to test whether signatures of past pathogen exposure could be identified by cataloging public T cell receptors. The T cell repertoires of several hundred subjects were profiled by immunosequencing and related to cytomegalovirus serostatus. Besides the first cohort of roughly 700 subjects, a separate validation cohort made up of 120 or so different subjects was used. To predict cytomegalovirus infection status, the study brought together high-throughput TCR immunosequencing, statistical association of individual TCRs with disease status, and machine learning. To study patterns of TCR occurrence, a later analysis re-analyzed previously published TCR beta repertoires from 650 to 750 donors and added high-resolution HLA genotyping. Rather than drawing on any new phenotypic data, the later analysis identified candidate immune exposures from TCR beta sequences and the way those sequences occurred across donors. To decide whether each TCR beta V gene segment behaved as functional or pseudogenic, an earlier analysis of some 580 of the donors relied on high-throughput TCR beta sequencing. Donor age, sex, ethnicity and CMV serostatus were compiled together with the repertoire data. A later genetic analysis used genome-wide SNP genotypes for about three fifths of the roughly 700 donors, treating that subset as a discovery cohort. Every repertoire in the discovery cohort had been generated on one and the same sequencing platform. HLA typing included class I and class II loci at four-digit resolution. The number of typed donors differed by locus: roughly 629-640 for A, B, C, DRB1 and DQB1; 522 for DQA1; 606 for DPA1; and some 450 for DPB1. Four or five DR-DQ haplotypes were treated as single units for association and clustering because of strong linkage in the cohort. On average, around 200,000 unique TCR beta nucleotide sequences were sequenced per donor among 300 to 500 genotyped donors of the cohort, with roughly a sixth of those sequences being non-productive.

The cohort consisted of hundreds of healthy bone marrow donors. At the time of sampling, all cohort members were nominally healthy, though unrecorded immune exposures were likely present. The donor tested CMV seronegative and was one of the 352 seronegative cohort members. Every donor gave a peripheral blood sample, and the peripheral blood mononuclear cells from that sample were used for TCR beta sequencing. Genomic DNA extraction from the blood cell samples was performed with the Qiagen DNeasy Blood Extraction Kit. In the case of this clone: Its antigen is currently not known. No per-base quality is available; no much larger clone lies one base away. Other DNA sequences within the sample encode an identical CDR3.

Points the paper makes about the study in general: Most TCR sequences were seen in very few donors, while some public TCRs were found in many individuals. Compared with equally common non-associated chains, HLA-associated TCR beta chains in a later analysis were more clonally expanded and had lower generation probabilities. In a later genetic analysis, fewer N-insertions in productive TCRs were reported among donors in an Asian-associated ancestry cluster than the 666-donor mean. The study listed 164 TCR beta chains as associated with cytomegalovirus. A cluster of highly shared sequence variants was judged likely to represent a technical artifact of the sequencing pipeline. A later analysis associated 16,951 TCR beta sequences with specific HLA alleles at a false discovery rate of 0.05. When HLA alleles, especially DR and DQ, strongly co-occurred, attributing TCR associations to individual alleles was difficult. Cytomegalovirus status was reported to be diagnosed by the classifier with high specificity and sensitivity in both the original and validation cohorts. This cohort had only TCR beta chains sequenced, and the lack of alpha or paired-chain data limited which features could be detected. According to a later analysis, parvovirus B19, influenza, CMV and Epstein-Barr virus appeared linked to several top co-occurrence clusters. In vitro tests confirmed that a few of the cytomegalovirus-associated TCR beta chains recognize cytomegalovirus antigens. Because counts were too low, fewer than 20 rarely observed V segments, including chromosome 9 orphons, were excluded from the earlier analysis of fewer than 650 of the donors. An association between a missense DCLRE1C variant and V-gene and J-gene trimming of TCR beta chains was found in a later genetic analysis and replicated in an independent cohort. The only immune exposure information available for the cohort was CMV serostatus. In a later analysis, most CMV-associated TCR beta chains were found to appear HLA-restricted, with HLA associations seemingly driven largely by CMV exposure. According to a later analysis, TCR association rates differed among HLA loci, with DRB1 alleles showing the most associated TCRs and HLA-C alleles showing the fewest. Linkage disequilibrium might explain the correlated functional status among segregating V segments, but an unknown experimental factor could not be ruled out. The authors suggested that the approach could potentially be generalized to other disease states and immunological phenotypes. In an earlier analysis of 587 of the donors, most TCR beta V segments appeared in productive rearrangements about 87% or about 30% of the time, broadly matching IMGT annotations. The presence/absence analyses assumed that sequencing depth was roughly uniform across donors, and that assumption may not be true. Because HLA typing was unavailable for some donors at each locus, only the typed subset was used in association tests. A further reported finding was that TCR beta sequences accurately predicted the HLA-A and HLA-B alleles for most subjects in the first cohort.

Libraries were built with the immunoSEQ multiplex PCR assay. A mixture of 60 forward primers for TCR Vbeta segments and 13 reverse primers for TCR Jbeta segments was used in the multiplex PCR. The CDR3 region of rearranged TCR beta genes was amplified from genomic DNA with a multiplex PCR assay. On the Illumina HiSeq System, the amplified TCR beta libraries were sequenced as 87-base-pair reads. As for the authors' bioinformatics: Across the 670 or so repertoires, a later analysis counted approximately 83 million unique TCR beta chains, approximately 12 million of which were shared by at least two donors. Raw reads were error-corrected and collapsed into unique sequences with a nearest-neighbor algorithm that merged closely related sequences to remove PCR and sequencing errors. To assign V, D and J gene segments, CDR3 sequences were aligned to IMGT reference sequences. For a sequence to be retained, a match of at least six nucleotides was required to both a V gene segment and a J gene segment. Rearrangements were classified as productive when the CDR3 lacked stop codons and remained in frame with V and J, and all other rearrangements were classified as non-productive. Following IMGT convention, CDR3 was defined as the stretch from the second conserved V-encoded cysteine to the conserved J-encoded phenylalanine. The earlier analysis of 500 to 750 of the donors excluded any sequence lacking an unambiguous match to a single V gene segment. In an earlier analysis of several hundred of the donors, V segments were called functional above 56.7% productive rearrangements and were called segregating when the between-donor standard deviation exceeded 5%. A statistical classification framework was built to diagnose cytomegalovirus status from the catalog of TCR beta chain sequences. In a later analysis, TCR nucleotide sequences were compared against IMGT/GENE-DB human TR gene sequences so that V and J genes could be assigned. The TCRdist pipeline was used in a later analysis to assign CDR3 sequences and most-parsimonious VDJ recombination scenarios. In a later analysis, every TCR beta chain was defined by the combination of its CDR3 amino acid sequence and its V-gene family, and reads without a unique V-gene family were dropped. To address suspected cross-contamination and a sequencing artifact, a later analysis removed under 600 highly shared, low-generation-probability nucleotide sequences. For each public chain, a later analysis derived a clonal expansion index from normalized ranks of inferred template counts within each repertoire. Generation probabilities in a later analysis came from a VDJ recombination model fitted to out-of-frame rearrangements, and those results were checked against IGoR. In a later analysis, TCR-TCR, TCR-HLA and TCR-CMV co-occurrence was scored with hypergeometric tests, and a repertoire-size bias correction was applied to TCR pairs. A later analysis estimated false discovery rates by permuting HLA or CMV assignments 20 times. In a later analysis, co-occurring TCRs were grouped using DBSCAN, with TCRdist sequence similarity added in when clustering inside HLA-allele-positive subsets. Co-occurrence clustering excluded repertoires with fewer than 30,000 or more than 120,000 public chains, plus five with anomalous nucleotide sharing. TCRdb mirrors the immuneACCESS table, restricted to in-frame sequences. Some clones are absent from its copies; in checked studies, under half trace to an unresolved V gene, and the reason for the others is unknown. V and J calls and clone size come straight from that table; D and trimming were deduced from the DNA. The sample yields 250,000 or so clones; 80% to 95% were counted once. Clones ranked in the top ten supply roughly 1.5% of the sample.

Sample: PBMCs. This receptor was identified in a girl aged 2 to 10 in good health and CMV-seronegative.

The CDR3 protein sequence reads: CASSVDRGPYEQYF. The DNA is TGTGCCAGCAGTGTCGACAGGGGACCTTACGAGCAGTACTTC. The chain links TRBV2 with TRBJ2-7, with TRBD1 matching 8 junction bases. From the cysteine through the phenylalanine, the CDR3 covers 14 amino acids. The entry retains the CDR3 DNA only, 42 bases that are in frame from base 1. For CDR1 and CDR2, the germline V gene lists SNHLY and FYNNEI. The junction shows trimming of 4 bases on V and 4 bases on J, and the gene matches do not reach 6 bases of it. Joined to the reference TRBV2 and TRBJ2-7 proteins, this CDR3 gives the full variable domain: EPEVTQTPSHQVTQMGQEVILRCVPISNHLYFYWYRQILGQKVEFLVSFYNNEISEKSEIFDDQFSVERPDGSNFTLKIRSTKLEDSAMYFCASSVDRGPYEQYFGPGTRLTVT.